This passage covers 15 T cell receptor beta chains from one sample sequenced in a study of blood T cells in healthy people across ages. Next came a second PCR, run for 7 to 11 cycles, which used a sample-barcoded 5' primer along with a J-beta primer mix. TCRdb reprocessed the 5' RACE reads with MiXCR, giving one entry per CDR3 protein. Of 1.5 million to 2 million distinct CDR3 sequences listed, less than 50% are singletons. The sample taken for sequencing was blood. Receptor source: a woman between 40 and 55 years old in good health.

This clonotype was detected a few times. This chain joins TRBV7-2 and TRBJ2-1; D is unclear. The V gene's germline CDR1 is SGHTA and CDR2 FQGNSA. This CDR3 contains 14 residues. Between the trimmed V and J ends, which lost 4 bases and 5 bases, there was a span of 12 bases. The CDR3 DNA sequence: TGTGCCAGCAGCTGGGAAACACATGACAATGAGCAGTTCTTC. The encoded protein is CASSWETHDNEQFF.

J is TRBJ2-4 and V is TRBV12-3 or TRBV12-4, with D tentatively TRBD1 or TRBD2 (6 bases each). The J call may be in error: the DNA end matches TRBJ2-5 better. CDR3 size: 15 residues. CDR3 bases: TGTGCCAGCAGTTTAGTTGGAGGGGGAAAGGAGACCCAGTACTTC. This sequence encodes CASSLVGGGKETQYF.

The chain is built from TRBV24-1 and TRBJ2-5, with TRBD2 identical over 11 bases. Germline V CDR1 and CDR2: KGHDR, SFDVKD. The V gene end was trimmed by 3 bases and the J gene end by 2 bases; junction bases not matched to a gene: 16. This CDR3 comprises 20 residues. CDR3 nucleotides: TGTGCCACCAGTGATCCCCACAGCACTAGCGGGGGTGCCTTTCAAGAGACCCAGTACTTC. Translating gives CATSDPHSTSGGAFQETQYF.

This clonotype was found a few times. The chain combines TRBV12-3 or TRBV12-4 with TRBJ2-1, with D unclear. Trimming pared 5 bases from V and 4 bases from J, leaving 12 bases between. The CDR3 has 14 amino acids. The CDR3 nucleotides read TGTGCCAGCAGTGGTCCTCCCAAGTACAATGAGCAGTTCTTC. Amino acid sequence: CASSGPPKYNEQFF.

The gene calls are TRBV12-3 or TRBV12-4 and TRBJ1-2; D is uncertain. The CDR3 is 16 amino acids. The V end was cut by 5 bases, the J end by 2 bases, with 18 bases between. Here the CDR3 reads CASSTHTTPGNYGYTF. The DNA for the CDR3 is TGTGCCAGCAGTACCCACACAACGCCCGGGAACTATGGCTACACCTTC.

This chain uses TRBV28 with TRBJ2-1, with 8 bases identical to TRBD1. Germline loops: CDR1 MDHEN, CDR2 SYDVKM. Trimming at V came to 11 bases and at J to 7 bases, leaving 10 bases not matched to a gene. The CDR3 sequence is 13 residues long. CDR3 in amino acids: CALDRGARNEQFF. The CDR3 nucleotides are TGTGCCCTTGACAGGGGCGCGCGGAATGAGCAGTTCTTC.

This clonotype has more than one count but fewer than ten. This chain links TRBV12-3 or TRBV12-4 with TRBJ1-2; D is ambiguous. Deletions cut 5 bases from V and 3 bases from J, with 10 bases between. The CDR3 totals 13 residues. CDR3 sequence: CASSSLRYYGYTF. CDR3 nucleotide sequence: TGTGCCAGCAGTAGCCTCCGGTACTATGGCTACACCTTC.

CDR3 sequence: CATSDPTGPSTDTQYF. The CDR3 region has the DNA TGTGCCACCAGTGACCCGACAGGGCCTAGCACAGATACGCAGTATTTT. V and J are TRBV24-1 and TRBJ2-3; 7 bases match TRBD1. Per the germline V gene, CDR1 is KGHDR and CDR2 is SFDVKD. This CDR3 comprises 16 residues. Trimming cost V 4 bases and J 0 bases; bases outside gene matches: 6.

This chain joins TRBV2 and TRBJ2-1; D tentatively reads TRBD1 or TRBD2 (5 bases each). This CDR3 region has 16 residues. Germline CDR1 is SNHLY and CDR2 is FYNNEI. Trimming pared 1 base from V and 0 bases from J, leaving 10 bases between. The CDR3, as DNA: TGTGCCAGCAGTGAAGAATCAGGGAGCTCCTACAATGAGCAGTTCTTC. It yields the protein CASSEESGSSYNEQFF.

This clonotype showed up just a few times. V usage is TRBV7-4 and J usage is TRBJ1-2; TRBD1 might be the D (5 bases). Germline V gene lookup returns CDR1 SGHVT and CDR2 SQSDAQ. This CDR3 is 13 amino acids long. V was shortened by 4 bases and J by 8 bases, with 14 bases between the two germline ends. CDR3 loop: CASSSVRARGYTF. CDR3 bases: TGTGCCAGCAGCTCTGTCAGGGCTCGAGGCTACACCTTC. Looking up the rest from reference TRBV7-4 and TRBJ1-2 gives the full variable domain: GAGVSQSPRYKVAKRGRDVALRCDSISGHVTLYWYRQTLGQGSEVLTYSQSDAQRDKSGRPSGRFSAERPERSVSTLKIQRTEQGDSAVYLCASSSVRARGYTFGSGTRLTVV.

Note on this clonotype: Germline is not matched at one junction end, which may reflect a read error. J is TRBJ2-4 and V is TRBV20-1; no definite D call. Matching the DNA end better, TRBJ2-7 makes the J call doubtful. CDR3 length: 14 amino acids. CDR1 DFQATT and CDR2 SNEGSKA come from the germline V gene (reference sequence). This CDR3 reads CSAREPPSSCEQYF. DNA for the CDR3: TGCAGTGCTAGAGAACCACCTTCTTCCTGCGAGCAGTACTTC.

The sample holds a few counts of this clonotype. The J gene is TRBJ1-2, the V gene TRBV5-1; 7 positions match TRBD1. Germline-derived CDR1 and CDR2 are SGHRS and YFSETQ. V gave up 5 bases and J gave up 6 bases; unmatched junction bases: 7. This CDR3 is built from 13 residues. The chain's CDR3 is CASRPGQRNGYTF. The CDR3 DNA sequence: TGCGCCAGCAGACCGGGACAGAGGAATGGCTACACCTTC.

The V and J genes are TRBV14 and TRBJ2-2; D call uncertain. V shed 4 bases and J shed 6 bases, with 12 bases lying between them. Germline CDR1 reads SGHDN; CDR2 reads FVKESK. The CDR3 is made up of 14 amino acids. CDR3 residues: CASSRMEIAGELFF. CDR3 in DNA: TGTGCCAGCAGCCGCATGGAGATAGCCGGGGAGCTGTTTTTT.

This clonotype was seen a single time. The V call is TRBV12-3 or TRBV12-4, the J call TRBJ2-5, with 13 bases identical to TRBD2. The CDR3 sequence is 16 residues long. Trimming removed 4 bases from V and 5 bases from J; junction bases left unmatched: 7. This chain's CDR3 is CASSSSGLAGQETQYF. The CDR3 nucleotides are TGTGCCAGCAGTTCCTCGGGACTAGCGGGGCAGGAGACCCAGTACTTC.

V gene TRBV6-1 combines with J gene TRBJ2-5; 8 bases align to TRBD1. This CDR3 region has 15 residues. With 2 bases clipped from V and 5 bases from J, the junction kept 7 bases outside the gene matches. From germline, CDR1 is MNHNS and CDR2 SASEGT. Here the CDR3 reads CASSEKRQGKETQYF. The CDR3 region has the DNA TGTGCCAGCAGTGAAAAACGACAGGGGAAGGAGACCCAGTACTTC.